This TCR beta chain was retrieved from a study of CD8 T cells in ankylosing spondylitis. Broader study findings: A number of the motif variants had already been described in reactive arthritis synovial fluid and blood. Significant enrichment of disease-linked clones was reportedly seen in matched ankylosing spondylitis synovial fluid. Disease-linked clones, CD8+, were relatively rare in peripheral blood. There was a TCR beta motif, made of several highly homologous variants, that appeared characteristic of ankylosing spondylitis blood.

Ten or more counts support this clonotype. Its antigen is still unknown. Quantitative 5'-RACE with molecular barcodes produced the TCR beta libraries. TCRdb re-called the 5' RACE reads with MiXCR, one entry per CDR3 protein. The top ten hold 3.5% of the sample, which has approximately 520,000 distinct CDR3 sequences, approximately 5.3% seen once. The germline V gene has CDR1 MDHEN and CDR2 SYDVKM. The CDR3 spans 15 residues. V lost 5 bases to trimming and J lost 5 bases; unmatched junction nucleotides: 9. Specimen: blood, either unsorted or a sorted T cell fraction (not recorded which). V usage is TRBV28 and J usage is TRBJ1-5; 7 nucleotides agree with TRBD1. This clonotype originated in a male donor with ankylosing spondylitis. CDR3 DNA sequence: TGTGCCAGCAGTCGGACAGGCTTAGCTTATCAGCCCCAGCATTTT. It specifies CASSRTGLAYQPQHF.